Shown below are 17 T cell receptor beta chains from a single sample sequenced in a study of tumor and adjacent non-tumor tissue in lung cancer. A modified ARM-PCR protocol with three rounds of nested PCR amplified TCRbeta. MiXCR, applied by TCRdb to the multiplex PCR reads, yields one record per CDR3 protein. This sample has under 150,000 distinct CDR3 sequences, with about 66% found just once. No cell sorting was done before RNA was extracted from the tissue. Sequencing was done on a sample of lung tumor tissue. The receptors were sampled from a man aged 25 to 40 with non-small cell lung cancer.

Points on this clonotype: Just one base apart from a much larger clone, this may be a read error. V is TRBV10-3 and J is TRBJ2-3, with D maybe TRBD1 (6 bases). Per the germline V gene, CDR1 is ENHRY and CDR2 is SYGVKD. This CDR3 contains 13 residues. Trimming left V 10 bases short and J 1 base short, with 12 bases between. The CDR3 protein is CARAWTGTDTQYF. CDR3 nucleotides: TGTGCCAGAGCGTGGACAGGCACAGATACGCAGTATTTT.

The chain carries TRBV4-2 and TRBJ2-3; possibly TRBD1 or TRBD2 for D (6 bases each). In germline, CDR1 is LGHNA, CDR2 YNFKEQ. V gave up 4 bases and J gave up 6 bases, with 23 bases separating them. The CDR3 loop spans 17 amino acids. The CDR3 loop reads CASSPLLLSGGGDTQYF. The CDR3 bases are TGTGCCAGCAGCCCCCTCCTACTATCAGGAGGGGGTGATACGCAGTATTTT.

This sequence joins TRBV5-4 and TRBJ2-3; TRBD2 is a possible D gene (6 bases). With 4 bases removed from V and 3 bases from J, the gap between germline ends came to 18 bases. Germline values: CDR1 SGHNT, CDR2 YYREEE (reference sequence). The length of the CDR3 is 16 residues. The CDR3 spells CASSTASVGVTDTQYF. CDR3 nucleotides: TGTGCCAGCAGCACGGCTAGCGTGGGGGTTACAGATACGCAGTATTTT.

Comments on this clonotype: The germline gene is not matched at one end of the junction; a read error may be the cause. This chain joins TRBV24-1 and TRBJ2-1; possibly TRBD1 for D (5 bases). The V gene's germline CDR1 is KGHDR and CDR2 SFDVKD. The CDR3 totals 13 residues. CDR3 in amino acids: CTTSEPGQGAQFF. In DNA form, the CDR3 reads TGTACCACCAGTGAACCCGGACAAGGAGCTCAGTTCTTC.

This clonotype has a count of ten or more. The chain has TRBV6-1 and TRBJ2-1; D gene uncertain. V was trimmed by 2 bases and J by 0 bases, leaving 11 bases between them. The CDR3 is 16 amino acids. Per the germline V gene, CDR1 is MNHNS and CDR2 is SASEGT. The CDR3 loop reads CASSELGQVSYNEQFF. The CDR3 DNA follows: TGTGCCAGCAGTGAACTTGGGCAGGTCTCCTACAATGAGCAGTTCTTC.

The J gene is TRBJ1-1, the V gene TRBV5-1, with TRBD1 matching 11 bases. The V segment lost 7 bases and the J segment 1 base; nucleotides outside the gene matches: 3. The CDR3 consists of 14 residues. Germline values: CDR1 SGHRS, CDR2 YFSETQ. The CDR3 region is CASGQGAQNTEAFF. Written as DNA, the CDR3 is TGCGCCAGCGGACAGGGGGCGCAGAACACTGAAGCTTTCTTT.

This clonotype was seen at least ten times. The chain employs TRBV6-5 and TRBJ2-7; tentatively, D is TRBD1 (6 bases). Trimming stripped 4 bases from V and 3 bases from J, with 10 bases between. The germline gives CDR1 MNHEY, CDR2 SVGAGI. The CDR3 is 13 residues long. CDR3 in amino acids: CASSSPGHYEQYF. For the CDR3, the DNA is TGTGCCAGCAGTTCCCCGGGACACTACGAGCAGTACTTC.

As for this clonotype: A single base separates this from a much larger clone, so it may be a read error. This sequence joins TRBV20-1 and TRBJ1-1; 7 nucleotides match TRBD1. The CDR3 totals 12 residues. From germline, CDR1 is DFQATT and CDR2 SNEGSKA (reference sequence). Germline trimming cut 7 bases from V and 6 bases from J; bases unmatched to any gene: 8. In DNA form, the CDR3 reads TGCAGTGTCAAGACAGGGTGGTCTGAAGCTTTCTTT. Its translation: CSVKTGWSEAFF.

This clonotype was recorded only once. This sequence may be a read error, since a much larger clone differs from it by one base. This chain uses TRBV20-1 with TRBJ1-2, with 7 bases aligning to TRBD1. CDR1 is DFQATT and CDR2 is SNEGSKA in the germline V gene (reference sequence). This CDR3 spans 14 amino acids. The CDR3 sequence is CSARDRAGGHGHTF. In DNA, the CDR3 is TGCAGTGCTAGAGATAGGGCAGGGGGACATGGCCACACCTTC.

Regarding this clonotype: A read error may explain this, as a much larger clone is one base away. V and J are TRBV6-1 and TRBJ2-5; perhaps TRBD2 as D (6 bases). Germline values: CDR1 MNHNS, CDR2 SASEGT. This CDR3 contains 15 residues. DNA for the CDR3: TGTACCAGCAGTGTAGAGGTAGCGGCCACGGAGACCCAGTACTTC. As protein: CTSSVEVAATETQYF.

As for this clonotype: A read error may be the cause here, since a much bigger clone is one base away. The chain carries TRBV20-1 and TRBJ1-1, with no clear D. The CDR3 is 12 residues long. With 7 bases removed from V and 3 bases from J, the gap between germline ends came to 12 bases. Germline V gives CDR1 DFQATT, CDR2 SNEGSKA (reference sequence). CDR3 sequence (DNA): TGCAGTGTCCCCCGGGGAGACACTGAAGCTTTCTTT. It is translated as CSVPRGDTEAFF.

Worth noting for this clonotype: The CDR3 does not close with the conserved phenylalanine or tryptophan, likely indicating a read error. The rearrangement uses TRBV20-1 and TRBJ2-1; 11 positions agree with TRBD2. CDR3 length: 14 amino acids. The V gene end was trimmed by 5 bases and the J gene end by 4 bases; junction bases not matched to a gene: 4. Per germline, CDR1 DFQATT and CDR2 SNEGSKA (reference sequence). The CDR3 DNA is TGCAGTGCTCCCCGACTAGCGGGATACAATGAGCAGTTCTCC. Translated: CSAPRLAGYNEQFS.

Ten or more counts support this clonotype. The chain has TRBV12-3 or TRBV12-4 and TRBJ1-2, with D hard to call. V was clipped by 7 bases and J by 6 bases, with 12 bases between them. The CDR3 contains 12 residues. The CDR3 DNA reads TGTGCCAGCACCCGGGAGGGAAATGGCTACACCTTC. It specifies CASTREGNGYTF.

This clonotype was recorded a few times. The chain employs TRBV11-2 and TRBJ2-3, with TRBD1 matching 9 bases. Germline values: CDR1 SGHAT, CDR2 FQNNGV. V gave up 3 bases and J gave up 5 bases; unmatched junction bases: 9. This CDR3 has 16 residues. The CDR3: CASSFNTGGAGDTQYF. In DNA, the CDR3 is TGTGCCAGCAGCTTTAACACAGGGGGCGCGGGAGATACGCAGTATTTT.

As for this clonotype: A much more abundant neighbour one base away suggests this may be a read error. CDR3 bases: TGTGCCAGCAACAGCTCGCGGGGAGGCACAGATACGCAGTATTTT. This encodes CASNSSRGGTDTQYF. J is TRBJ2-3 and V is TRBV6-5, with D possibly TRBD2 on 6 matching bases. CDR3 length: 15 amino acids. Germline V gene data show CDR1 as MNHEY and CDR2 as SVGAGI. V lost 7 bases, J lost 1 base, and 15 bases lay in between.

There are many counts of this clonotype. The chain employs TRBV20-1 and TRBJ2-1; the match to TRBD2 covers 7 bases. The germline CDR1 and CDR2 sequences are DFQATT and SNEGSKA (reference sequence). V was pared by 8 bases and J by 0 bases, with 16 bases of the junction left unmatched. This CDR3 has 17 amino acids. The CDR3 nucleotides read TGCAGTTCCCTAGGTGCTAGCGGAACATTCTCCTACAATGAGCAGTTCTTC. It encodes CSSLGASGTFSYNEQFF.

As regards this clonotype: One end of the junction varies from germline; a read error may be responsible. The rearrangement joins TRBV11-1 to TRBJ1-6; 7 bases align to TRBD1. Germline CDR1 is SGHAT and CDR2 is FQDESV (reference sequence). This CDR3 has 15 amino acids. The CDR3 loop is CASSLGTGKDLPLHF. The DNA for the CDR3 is TGTGCCAGCAGCTTAGGGACAGGAAAGGATTTACCCCTCCACTTC.